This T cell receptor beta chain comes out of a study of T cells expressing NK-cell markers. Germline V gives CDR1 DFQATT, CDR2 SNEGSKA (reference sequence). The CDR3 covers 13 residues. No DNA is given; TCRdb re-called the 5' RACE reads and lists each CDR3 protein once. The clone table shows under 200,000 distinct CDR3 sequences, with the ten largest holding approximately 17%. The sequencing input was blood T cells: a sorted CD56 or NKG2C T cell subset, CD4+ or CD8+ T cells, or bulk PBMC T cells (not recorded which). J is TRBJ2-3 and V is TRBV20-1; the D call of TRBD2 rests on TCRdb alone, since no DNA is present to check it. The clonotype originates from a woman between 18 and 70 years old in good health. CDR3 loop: CATELAGGGTQYF.